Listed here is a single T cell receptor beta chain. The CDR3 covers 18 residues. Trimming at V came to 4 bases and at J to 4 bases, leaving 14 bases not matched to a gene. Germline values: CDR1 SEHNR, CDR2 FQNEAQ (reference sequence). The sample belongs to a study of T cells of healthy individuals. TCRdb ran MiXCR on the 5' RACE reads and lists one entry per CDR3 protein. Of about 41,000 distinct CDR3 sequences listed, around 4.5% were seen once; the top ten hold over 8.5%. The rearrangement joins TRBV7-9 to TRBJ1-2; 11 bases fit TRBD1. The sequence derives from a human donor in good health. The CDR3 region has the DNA TGTGCCAGCAGCTCCCCCCGGAATGGGACAGGGGGTCTCTATGGCTACACCTTC. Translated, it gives CASSSPRNGTGGLYGYTF.